One sample yielded the 5 T cell receptor beta chains listed below, sequenced in a study of shared clonotypes between healthy human individuals (dated by TCRdb to the early 2020s). The library was built by means of the immunoSEQ multiplex PCR assay. TCRdb stores this immuneACCESS table with in-frame sequences only. Part of the clones is absent; in the studies checked, under half of the shortfall reflects unresolved V genes, and no reason is known for the rest. In all, the sample holds fewer than 130,000 clones, and less than 80% of those were seen once. The ten largest clonotypes hold approximately 23% of the sample. Specimen: memory CD8+ T cells sorted from blood. Interpreted using the paper, the cell subset or site label stands for: CD45RO+ cells pooled with CCR7-negative TemRA cells. The receptors stem from a woman in her 30s in good health.

This clone was detected only a few times. The chain uses TRBV6-5 and TRBJ1-2, with D unresolved. Between the trimmed V and J ends, which lost 6 bases and 2 bases, there was a span of 10 bases. Looked up from germline, CDR1 is MNHEY and CDR2 is SVGAGI. The CDR3 is 13 amino acids. CDR3 coding DNA: TGTGCCAGCAGGCCCCGCCTGAACTATGGCTACACCTTC. This sequence encodes CASRPRLNYGYTF.

This chain connects TRBV7-8 to TRBJ2-3; 11 bases align to TRBD2. Germline-derived CDR1 and CDR2 are SGHVS and FQNEAQ. V trimming: 6 bases; J trimming: 0 bases; junction bases outside the gene matches: 8. The CDR3 loop spans 17 amino acids. CDR3 sequence reads: CASRKTSGATSTDTQYF. The CDR3 DNA reads TGTGCCAGCAGAAAGACTAGCGGGGCAACTAGCACAGATACGCAGTATTTT.

The V call is TRBV5-1, the J call TRBJ2-7, with no clear D. Trimming removed 0 bases at V and 5 bases at J, with 27 bases between. The germline CDR1 and CDR2 sequences are SGHRS and YFSETQ. The CDR3 length is 19 residues. The CDR3 here is CASSLVVLAGALAVDEQYF. CDR3 sequence (DNA): TGCGCCAGCAGCTTGGTGGTTTTGGCAGGAGCGTTGGCAGTCGACGAGCAGTACTTC.

This rearrangement joins TRBV28 to TRBJ2-1; 9 bases align to TRBD1. Trimming removed 6 bases from V and 2 bases from J; junction bases left unmatched: 5. This CDR3 spans 15 amino acids. Germline-derived CDR1 and CDR2 are MDHEN and SYDVKM. The CDR3 is CASSDRGSPYNEQFF. CDR3 DNA sequence: TGTGCCAGCAGCGACAGGGGGTCCCCCTACAATGAGCAGTTCTTC.

The rearrangement uses TRBV30 and TRBJ1-4, with unresolved D. The CDR3 length is 14 residues. Trimming removed 8 bases at V and 0 bases at J, with 13 bases between. Germline V gives CDR1 GTSNPN, CDR2 SVGIG (reference sequence). The chain's CDR3 is CAGNGVATNEKLFF. CDR3 bases: TGTGCCGGGAACGGAGTTGCAACTAATGAAAAACTGTTTTTT.